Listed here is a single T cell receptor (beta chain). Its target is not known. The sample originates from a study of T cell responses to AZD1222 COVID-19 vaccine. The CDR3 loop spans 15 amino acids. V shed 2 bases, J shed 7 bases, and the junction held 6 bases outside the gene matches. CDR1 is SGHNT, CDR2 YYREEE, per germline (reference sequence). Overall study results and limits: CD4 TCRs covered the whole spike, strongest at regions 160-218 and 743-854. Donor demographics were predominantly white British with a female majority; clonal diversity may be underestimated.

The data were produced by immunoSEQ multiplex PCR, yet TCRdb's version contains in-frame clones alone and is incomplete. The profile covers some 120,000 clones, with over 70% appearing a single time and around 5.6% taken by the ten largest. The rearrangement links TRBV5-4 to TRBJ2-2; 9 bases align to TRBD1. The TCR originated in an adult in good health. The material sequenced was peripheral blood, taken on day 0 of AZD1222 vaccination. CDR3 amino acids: CASSFRDRAGGELFF. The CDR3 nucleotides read TGTGCCAGCAGCTTCCGGGACAGGGCTGGCGGGGAGCTGTTTTTT. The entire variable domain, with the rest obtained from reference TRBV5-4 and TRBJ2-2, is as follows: ETGVTQSPTHLIKTRGQQVTLRCSSQSGHNTVSWYQQALGQGPQFIFQYYREEENGRGNFPPRFSGLQFPNYSSELNVNALELDDSALYLCASSFRDRAGGELFFGEGSRLTVL.